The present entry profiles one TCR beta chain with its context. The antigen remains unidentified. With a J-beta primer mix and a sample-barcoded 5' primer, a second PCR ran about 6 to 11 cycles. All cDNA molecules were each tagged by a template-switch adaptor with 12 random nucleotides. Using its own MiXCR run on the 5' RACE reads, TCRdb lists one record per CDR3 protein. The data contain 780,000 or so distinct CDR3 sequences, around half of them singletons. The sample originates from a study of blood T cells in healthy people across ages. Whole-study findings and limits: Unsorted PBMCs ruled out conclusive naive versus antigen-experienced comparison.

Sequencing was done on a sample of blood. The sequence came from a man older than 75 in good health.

DNA for the CDR3: TGTGCCACCAGCTCCGACAGGGGACACAGATACGCGTATTTT. Encoded protein: CATSSDRGHRYAYF. The gene calls are TRBV15 and TRBJ2-3; 8 nucleotides align to TRBD1. V lost 5 bases and J lost 14; bases outside the gene matches: 15. The CDR3 length is 14 residues. Germline loops: CDR1 LNHNV, CDR2 YYDKDF (reference sequence).